The table lists the clone carrying this T cell receptor beta chain with a few counts. V lost 1 base, J lost 3 bases, and 8 bases stayed unmatched. The CDR3 runs 16 residues. Germline CDR1 and CDR2: MGHRA and YSYEKL. The record originates from a study of regulatory T cells in long-lasting Graves disease. Relying on iRepertoire HTBI primers and Arm-PCR of CDR3 regions, the team built TCR beta libraries. In TCRdb, the multiplex PCR reads were re-called with MiXCR into one record per CDR3 protein. In the table there are 680,000 or so distinct CDR3 sequences, less than 20% of which are singletons. Time point denoted: newly diagnosed GD, antithyroid drugs for less than 3 months. Making the TCR library involved RNA that had been extracted from PBMCs. This same sample was also taken into another study, of T cells in Graves' hyperthyroidism and ophthalmopathy.

This clonotype originated in a woman in her 30s with Graves disease. The material was peripheral blood mononuclear cells (PBMCs), obtained at new diagnosis, from a patient treated with antithyroid drugs. This chain joins TRBV4-1 and TRBJ2-5; TRBD2 matches 7 bases. For the CDR3, the DNA is TGCGCCAGCAGCCAAGTGGGGAGGGTGCGAGAAGAGACCCAGTACTTC. This translates into CASSQVGRVREETQYF.